One sample yielded the 13 T cell receptor beta chains listed below, sequenced in a study of blood T cell repertoires in COVID-19. Assay: immunoSEQ multiplex PCR; the TCRdb copy retains only in-frame clones and omits some. This sample has approximately 330,000 clones, with 80% to 90% found just once. Specimen: peripheral blood. The receptors were sampled from a young man with COVID-19, enrolled during active disease.

The chain employs TRBV1 and TRBJ2-1; TRBD2, the table's D call, was not compared with the DNA. TRBV1 is annotated as a pseudogene. This CDR3 is built from 16 residues. Here the CDR3 reads CTSSQVGGNPYNEQFF. The CDR3 bases are TGCACCAGCAGCCAAGTTGGAGGAAACCCCTACAATGAGCAGTTCTTC.

The V gene is TRBV4-3, the J gene TRBJ2-5; D possibly corresponds to TRBD2 (6 bases). The CDR3 totals 13 residues. Germline values: CDR1 LGHNA, CDR2 YSLEER. The V gene lost 1 base and the J gene lost 4 bases, with 7 bases spanning the gap. CDR3 in amino acids: CASSQGTIETQYF. The CDR3 nucleotides read TGCGCCAGCAGCCAAGGGACTATAGAGACCCAGTACTTC.

This clone was recorded once. This chain uses TRBV7-8 with TRBJ1-1, with 8 bases that match TRBD1. Trimming cost V 5 bases and J 1 base; bases outside gene matches: 6. CDR1 is SGHVS and CDR2 is FQNEAQ in the germline V gene. The CDR3 is 15 amino acids. For the CDR3, the DNA is TGTGCCAGCAGCCCCTTCGGGACAGGGAACACTGAAGCTTTCTTT. Its protein is CASSPFGTGNTEAFF. Based on the CDR3 plus reference TRBV7-8 and TRBJ1-1, the full variable domain is GAGVSQSPRYKVAKRGQDVALRCDPISGHVSLFWYQQALGQGPEFLTYFQNEAQLDKSGLPSDRFFAERPEGSVSTLKIQRTQQEDSAVYLCASSPFGTGNTEAFFGQGTRLTVV.

This clone was counted once. Other DNA variants within this sample encode the same CDR3. This chain joins TRBV5-5 and TRBJ2-1; 7 bases fit TRBD2. The CDR3 extends over 12 amino acids. Germline V gene sequence: CDR1 SGHKS, CDR2 YYEKEE (reference sequence). V lost 4 bases to trimming and J lost 7 bases; unmatched junction nucleotides: 2. In nucleotides, the CDR3 is TGTGCCAGCAGCCCCGGGGGGAATGAGCAGTTCTTC. It yields the protein CASSPGGNEQFF.

This chain uses TRBV6-2 or TRBV6-3 with TRBJ1-1, with D tentatively TRBD1 (6 bases). The CDR3 sequence is 16 residues long. Germline V CDR1 and CDR2: MNHEY, SVGEGT. The V gene lost 6 bases and the J gene lost 8 bases, with 25 bases spanning the gap. In DNA form, the CDR3 reads TGTGCCAGCAGCCGATCACAGGGTAGGTGGGTAGAAGAAGCTTTCTTT. As protein: CASSRSQGRWVEEAFF.

This chain joins TRBV6-1 and TRBJ2-1; 14 nucleotides align to TRBD2. This CDR3 has 18 amino acids. V lost 4 bases to trimming and J lost 5 bases; unmatched junction nucleotides: 10. Germline lookup yields CDR1 MNHNS and CDR2 SASEGT. Here the CDR3 DNA reads TGTGCCAGCAGTGGGGGACTAGCGGGAGATCGTCTCCACAATGAGCAGTTCTTC. Its translation is CASSGGLAGDRLHNEQFF.

The sample holds a few counts of this clone. Other DNA sequences in this specimen translate into the identical CDR3. The V and J genes are TRBV13 and TRBJ2-7; no definite D call. The V gene's germline CDR1 is PRHDT and CDR2 FYEKMQ (reference sequence). V lost 0 bases to trimming and J lost 0 bases, with 6 bases between them. The CDR3 is made up of 14 amino acids. CDR3 residues: CASSLGRYSYEQYF. Here the CDR3 DNA reads TGTGCCAGCAGCTTAGGGAGGTACTCCTACGAGCAGTACTTC.

The genes are TRBV6-1 and TRBJ1-2; TRBD1 matches at 8 bases. CDR1 MNHNS and CDR2 SASEGT come from the germline V gene. The junction had 4 bases not matched to a gene; V was cut back by 2 bases and J by 2 bases. The CDR3 totals 15 residues. The CDR3 DNA is TGTGCCAGCAGTGAAATGTCAGGGGGCAACTATGGCTACACCTTC. It translates to CASSEMSGGNYGYTF.

As DNA, the CDR3 is TGCAGCGTTGATCGGAGAGGTACCGAGAAAAAGTTCTTC. Amino acids: CSVDRRGTEKKFF. The rearrangement links TRBV29-1 to TRBJ2-1; D is undetermined. The germline V gene encodes CDR1 SQVTM and CDR2 ANQGSEA. The V and J ends lost 3 bases and 14 bases respectively, with 20 bases between them. This CDR3 spans 13 amino acids.

V gene TRBV7-2 combines with J gene TRBJ1-2; 10 bases are a match to TRBD1. J lost 3 bases, V lost 3 bases, and 7 bases had no gene match. CDR3 size: 16 residues. Looked up from germline, CDR1 is SGHTA and CDR2 is FQGNSA. DNA of the CDR3: TGTGCCAGCAGCTTGCAACAGACAGGGGGCTACTATGGCTACACCTTC. Its translation: CASSLQQTGGYYGYTF.

The chain carries TRBV7-6 and TRBJ1-1, with 8 bases identical to TRBD1. This CDR3 is 16 amino acids long. Unmatched junction bases numbered 9, after V lost 2 bases and J lost 4 bases. The germline V gene has CDR1 SGHVS and CDR2 FNYEAQ. CDR3 sequence reads: CASSLPGGGRPTEAFF. DNA for the CDR3: TGTGCCAGCAGCTTACCAGGGGGCGGCCGGCCCACTGAAGCTTTCTTT.

The chain couples TRBV28 to TRBJ1-5, with 12 bases matching TRBD1. This CDR3 contains 14 residues. CDR1 is MDHEN, CDR2 SYDVKM, per germline. Germline trimming cut 8 bases from V and 5 bases from J; bases unmatched to any gene: 4. The CDR3 nucleotides are TGTGCCAGCCAAGGGACAGGGGGCCATCAGCCCCAGCATTTT. It encodes CASQGTGGHQPQHF.

The chain recombines TRBV7-2 with TRBJ2-3; the D gene is possibly TRBD2 (5 bases). Trimming left V 4 bases short and J 4 bases short, with 12 bases between. The CDR3 loop spans 14 amino acids. The germline CDR1 and CDR2 sequences are SGHTA and FQGNSA. The CDR3 nucleotides are TGTGCCAGCAGCTCGAGGGAGTTTGCAGATACGCAGTATTTT. It encodes CASSSREFADTQYF.